Listed below are T cell receptor beta chains from one sample, sequenced in a study of response to subunit inactivated influenza vaccine. A single record per CDR3 protein comes from TCRdb applying MiXCR to the RT-PCR reads. The sample yields over 800,000 distinct CDR3 sequences, approximately 21% seen once. The specimen comprised PBMCs from blood, sampled about 5 days after vaccination. The receptors derive from a man aged 50 to 59 who received an inactivated influenza vaccine. Each CDR3 is given with its conserved first and last residue. Each record gives: J gene, D gene, V gene, CDR3 length, clone size, CDR3 DNA, CDR3 protein. The D gene is left open where the match is weak. A row's size may be missing; if present it is once, few, many or a size class.

TRBJ2-1 TRBD1 TRBV18 16 NA TGTGCCAGCTCACCACCTTGGACAGGGGACCACAATGAGCAGTTCTTC CASSPPWTGDHNEQFF
TRBJ2-7 NA TRBV6-1 17 few TGTGCCAGCAGGGAGAGGGCAGGACAGTGGGGCACCTACGAGCAGTACTTC CASRERAGQWGTYEQYF
TRBJ1-2 NA TRBV9 14 NA TGTGCCAGCAGCGTAGCTGGCAGGAACTATGGCTACACCTTC CASSVAGRNYGYTF
TRBJ1-2 NA TRBV12-3/TRBV12-4 13 few TGTGCCAGCAGTTTAGGGGCTACCTATGGCTACACCTTC CASSLGATYGYTF
TRBJ2-1 TRBD1 TRBV7-9 14 few TGTGCCAGCATACGGGACAGCTCCTACAATGAGCAGTTCTTC CASIRDSSYNEQFF
TRBJ2-5 TRBD2 TRBV5-5 16 NA TGTGCCAGCAGCTCAGGACTAGCGGGATGGCGAGAGACCCAGTACTTC CASSSGLAGWRETQYF
TRBJ2-7 NA TRBV6-2/TRBV6-3 14 NA TGTGCCAGCAGGAGAGCGACAGGATCCTACGAGCAGTACTTC CASRRATGSYEQYF
TRBJ2-3 NA TRBV28 17 NA TGTGCCAGCAGTTTATCCTCAGGGGTAGGGGGCACAGATACGCAGTATTTT CASSLSSGVGGTDTQYF
TRBJ2-6 TRBD1 TRBV20-1 17 NA TGCAGTGCTAGTTCACGACAGGGGGCGGCTGGGGCCAACGTCCTGACTTTC CSASSRQGAAGANVLTF
TRBJ2-1 TRBD2 TRBV13 16 NA TGTGCCAGCAGCTTAGGCCAGGTTAGCGGGCGCGATGAGCAGTTCTTC CASSLGQVSGRDEQFF
TRBJ2-1 TRBD1 TRBV7-6 16 NA TGTGCCAGCAGCTTAGACTCCGGGACAGGGGGCAAGGAGCTGTTCTTC CASSLDSGTGGKELFF
TRBJ2-7 TRBD1 TRBV28 15 few TGTGCCAGCAGTTTTCCGGACAGGGGGCTTTACGAGCAGTACTTC CASSFPDRGLYEQYF
TRBJ2-1 NA TRBV20-1 14 few TGCAGTGCTAGTCCCCCGAGCTCCTACAATGAGCAGTTCTTC CSASPPSSYNEQFF
TRBJ2-1 NA TRBV4-1 16 few TGCGCCAGCAGCCAAGATCCGGACAGCTCCTACAATGAGCAGTTCTTC CASSQDPDSSYNEQFF
TRBJ1-2 NA TRBV12-3/TRBV12-4 13 few TGTGCCAGCAGTTTTGCGGTTAACTATGGCTACACCTTC CASSFAVNYGYTF
TRBJ2-7 NA TRBV4-1 15 few TGCGCCAGCAGCCAAGCCCGGGACGCGTCCTCCCAGCAGTACTTC CASSQARDASSQQYF
TRBJ2-5 NA TRBV12-3/TRBV12-4 14 few TGTGCCAGCAGTCCAACAGGGAGGGGAGAGACCCAGTACTTC CASSPTGRGETQYF
TRBJ2-5 NA TRBV4-2 15 NA TGTGCCAGCAGCCAAGTCTGGGCTAGCCAAGAGACCCAGTACTTC CASSQVWASQETQYF
TRBJ2-7 NA TRBV7-3 12 NA TGTGCCAGCAGCTTAGAAGTTGGGCTGCAGTACTTC CASSLEVGLQYF
TRBJ2-5 NA TRBV15 14 NA TGTGCCACCAGCATAAGGGACATCCCAGAGACCCAGTACTTC CATSIRDIPETQYF
TRBJ2-7 NA TRBV21-1 14 NA TGTGCCAGCAGCGAAACTTCACAGGGAAAGAAGTTGGACTTC CASSETSQGKKLDF
TRBJ2-1 TRBD2 TRBV20-1 14 NA TGCAGTGCTAGCGGGACTAGCGGGAGGGCCGCGGAGTTCTTC CSASGTSGRAAEFF
TRBJ2-5 NA TRBV7-2 12 few TGTGCCAGCAGCTGGCTGGGCGGGACCCAGTACTTC CASSWLGGTQYF
TRBJ2-2 NA TRBV12-3/TRBV12-4 14 few TGTGCCAGCAGTTTCCCCCCAGGCACCGGGGAGCTGTTTTTT CASSFPPGTGELFF
TRBJ2-7 TRBD1 TRBV20-1 14 NA TGCAGTGCTGGGGAGACAGGGGAGCGGTACGAGCAGTACTTC CSAGETGERYEQYF
TRBJ1-3 NA TRBV5-6 15 few TGTGCCAGCAGCGGGGGGCGTTCCTCTGGAAACACCATATATTTT CASSGGRSSGNTIYF
TRBJ1-5 NA TRBV4-1 15 NA TGCGCCAGCAGCCAAGAAGGGGGGAGCAATCAGCCCCAGCATTTT CASSQEGGSNQPQHF
TRBJ1-4 TRBD1 TRBV12-3/TRBV12-4 14 NA TGTGCCAGCAGGCGACAGGGTTGGGATGAAAAACTGTTTTTT CASRRQGWDEKLFF
TRBJ2-7 NA TRBV5-1 15 NA TGCGCCAGCAGCTTGGATACCGGGATCTCCTACGAGCAGTACTTC CASSLDTGISYEQYF
TRBJ2-3 TRBD1 TRBV5-1 15 NA TGCGCCAGCAGCTTAGACAGGGGACGTGAAGATACGCAGTATTTT CASSLDRGREDTQYF
TRBJ2-1 TRBD2 TRBV20-1 19 NA TGCAGTGCTCTCTCCAGATGGGTAATAGCGGGAGGGAACTACAATGAGCAGTTCTTC CSALSRWVIAGGNYNEQFF
TRBJ2-1 NA TRBV14 14 few TGTGCCAGCAGCCCGCCGGGGACTGGTAATTTACAGTTCTTC CASSPPGTGNLQFF
TRBJ2-1 TRBD2 TRBV20-1 16 NA TGCAGTGCTAGAGATCCTGGGCGGGAGGGCCTCAATGAGCAGTTCTTC CSARDPGREGLNEQFF
TRBJ1-1 NA TRBV19 14 NA TGTGCCAGTACCCTCGACGGGCAGAACACTGAAGCTTTCTTT CASTLDGQNTEAFF
TRBJ2-1 NA TRBV5-1 19 NA TGCGCCAGCAGCTTGGCCGGTCTAAGGGGACTCGCAACCTACAATGAGCAGTTCTTC CASSLAGLRGLATYNEQFF
TRBJ2-5 TRBD2 TRBV20-1 15 few TGCAGTGCTGTGCTTAGCGGGGGGCCTCGGCAGACCCAGTACTTC CSAVLSGGPRQTQYF
TRBJ2-5 TRBD1 TRBV20-1 14 few TGCAGTGCTAGTGGGGCAGGGGGACAAGAGACCCAGTACTTC CSASGAGGQETQYF
TRBJ2-5 TRBD2 TRBV27 16 NA TGTGCCAGCAGTTTATCCGGGACTAGCCTTCAAGAGACCCAGTACTTC CASSLSGTSLQETQYF
TRBJ2-7 NA TRBV6-1 14 few TGTGCCAGCAGTGAAGGGCCCAACTCCTACGAGCAGTACTTC CASSEGPNSYEQYF
TRBJ2-5 NA TRBV15 17 many TGTGCCACCAGCAGAGATGTGATAGTCGGAACGCAAGAGACCCAGTACTTC CATSRDVIVGTQETQYF
TRBJ2-7 TRBD2 TRBV3-1 12 once TGTGCCAGCAGCCACGGGAGGGCCGAGCAGTACTTC CASSHGRAEQYF
TRBJ2-3 TRBD1 TRBV24-1 13 NA TGTGCCACCAAGGGACAGATCACAGATACGCAGTATTTT CATKGQITDTQYF
TRBJ2-1 NA TRBV20-1 13 few TGCAGTGCCCCGGACAGATTCTACAATGAGCAGTTCTTC CSAPDRFYNEQFF
TRBJ2-7 TRBD2 TRBV4-1 16 few TGCGCCAGCAGCCCCGCCGGGATAGCGGGGGGGTACGAGCAGTACTTC CASSPAGIAGGYEQYF
TRBJ1-1 NA TRBV14 15 few TGTGCCAGCAGCCAGCTATTACAGGTCCACCCTGAAGCTTTCTTT CASSQLLQVHPEAFF